These 2 T cell receptor beta chains were sequenced from one sample in a study of cytomegalovirus exposure and HLA in healthy donors. In the PCR, 60 Vbeta and 13 Jbeta primers were used. The assay was immunoSEQ multiplex PCR, and TCRdb's table has in-frame clones only and misses some. This repertoire comprises about 39,000 clones; its ten largest clones make up over 3.5%. Specimen: PBMCs. The origin of the receptors is a male donor in good health and CMV-seronegative.

The chain uses TRBV4-1 and TRBJ1-2, with D maybe TRBD1 (5 bases). Per the germline V gene, CDR1 is MGHRA and CDR2 is YSYEKL. The V end lost 0 bases, the J end lost 4 bases, and 12 bases lay between the germline ends. The CDR3 is 15 amino acids. In DNA, the CDR3 is TGCGCCAGCAGCCAAGATGGGACTGGGCCCTATGGCTACACCTTC. It codes for CASSQDGTGPYGYTF.

The chain couples TRBV27 to TRBJ2-2; the D is unclear. This CDR3 comprises 11 residues. Trimming removed 5 bases from V and 9 bases from J, with 7 bases in between. The germline gives CDR1 MNHEY, CDR2 SMNVEV (reference sequence). As DNA, the CDR3 is TGTGCCAGCAGTCAGAAGAGGGAGCTGTTTTTT. Residues: CASSQKRELFF.